This TCR beta chain was sequenced for a study of blood T cell repertoires in COVID-19. About the study: Samples taken during acute and convalescent COVID-19 were collected in the United States, Italy and Spain.

Per the authors' pipeline: Amplified reference gene primers provided the basis for estimating nucleated cell counts. TCRdb keeps only in-frame clones here, not all; method: immunoSEQ multiplex PCR. D and trimming were read from the DNA, whereas the V and J calls and clone size are those reported in that table. The sample contains tens of thousands of clones, 70% to 85% of which appear only once. The CDR3 sequence is 19 residues long. Trimming removed 0 bases at V and 0 bases at J, with 18 bases between. Germline values: CDR1 MGHRA, CDR2 YSYEKL. This clone has just one count. This TCR derives from a man in his sixties with acute or convalescent COVID-19. Sequenced sample: peripheral blood. This rearrangement joins TRBV4-1 to TRBJ2-4; TRBD1 might be the D (6 bases). CDR3 protein: CASSQEIRGKKLAKNIQYF. CDR3 nucleotides: TGCGCCAGCAGCCAAGAGATCAGGGGAAAAAAACTAGCCAAAAACATTCAGTACTTC.